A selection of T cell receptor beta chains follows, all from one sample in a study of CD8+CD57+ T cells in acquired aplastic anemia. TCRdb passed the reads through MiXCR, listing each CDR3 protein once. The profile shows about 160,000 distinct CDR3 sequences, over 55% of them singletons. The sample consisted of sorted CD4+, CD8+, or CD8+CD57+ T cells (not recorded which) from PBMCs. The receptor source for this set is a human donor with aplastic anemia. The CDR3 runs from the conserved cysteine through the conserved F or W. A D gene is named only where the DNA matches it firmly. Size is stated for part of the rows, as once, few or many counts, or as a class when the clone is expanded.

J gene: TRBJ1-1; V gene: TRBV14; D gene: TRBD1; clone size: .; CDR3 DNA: TGTGCCAGCAGCTTACAGGGGGGGATTGAAGCTTTCTTT; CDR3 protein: CASSLQGGIEAFF
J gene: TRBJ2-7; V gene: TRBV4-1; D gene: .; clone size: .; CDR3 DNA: TGCGCCAGCAGCCCAACGGACGGACTGTCCTACGAGCAGTACTTC; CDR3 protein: CASSPTDGLSYEQYF
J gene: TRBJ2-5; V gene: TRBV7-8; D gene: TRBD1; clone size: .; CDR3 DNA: TGTGCCAGCAGCTCCGGACAGGGTAGGCAGACCCAGTACTTC; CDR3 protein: CASSSGQGRQTQYF
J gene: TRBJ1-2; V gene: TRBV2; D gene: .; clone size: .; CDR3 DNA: TGTGCCAGCAGTGAAGCGCAGGTACGAGGTGGCTACACCTTC; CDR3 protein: CASSEAQVRGGYTF
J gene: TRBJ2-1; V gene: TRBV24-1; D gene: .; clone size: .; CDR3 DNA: TGTGCCACCAGTGCGGTAGGTTTCAATGAGCAGTTCTTC; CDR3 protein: CATSAVGFNEQFF
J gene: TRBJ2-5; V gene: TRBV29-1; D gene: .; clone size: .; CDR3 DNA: TGCAGCGGTAACAGTGGGGCGGTGGAGACCCAGTACTTC; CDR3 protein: CSGNSGAVETQYF
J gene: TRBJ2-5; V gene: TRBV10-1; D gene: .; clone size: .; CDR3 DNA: TGCGCCAGCAGTGATACGGGAATCGAGACCCAGTACTTC; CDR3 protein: CASSDTGIETQYF
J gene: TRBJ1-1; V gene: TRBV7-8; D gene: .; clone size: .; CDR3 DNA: TGTGCCAGCAGCTCCTACAGGGCCCCCGGGGCTGAAGCTTTCTTT; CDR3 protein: CASSSYRAPGAEAFF
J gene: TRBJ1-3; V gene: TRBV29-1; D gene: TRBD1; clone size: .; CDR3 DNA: TGCAGCGCTAAACAGGGGGCGAGCGGAAACACCATATATTTT; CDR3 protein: CSAKQGASGNTIYF
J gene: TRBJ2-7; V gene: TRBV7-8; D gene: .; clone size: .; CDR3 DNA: TGTGCCAGCAGCCCGAGGTTTCAGGGCTCCTACGAGCAGTACTTC; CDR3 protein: CASSPRFQGSYEQYF
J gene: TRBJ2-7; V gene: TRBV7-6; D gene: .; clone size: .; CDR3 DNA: TGTGCCAGCAGCTCGGCGAGAGGTATGAGCGGCTCCTACGAGCAGTACTTC; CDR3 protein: CASSSARGMSGSYEQYF
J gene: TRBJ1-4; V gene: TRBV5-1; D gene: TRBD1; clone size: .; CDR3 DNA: TGCGCCAGCCGACCGTCCCCGGGACAGGTCGAAAAACTGTTTTTT; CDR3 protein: CASRPSPGQVEKLFF
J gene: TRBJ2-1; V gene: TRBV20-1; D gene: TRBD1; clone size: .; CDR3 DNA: TGCAGTGCTAGAGGAGGGACAGGGCAGTTCTTC; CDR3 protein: CSARGGTGQFF
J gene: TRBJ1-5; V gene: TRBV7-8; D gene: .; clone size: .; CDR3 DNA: TGTGCCAGCAGCTTAGTGGCGGGTAGCAATCAGCCCCAGCATTTT; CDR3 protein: CASSLVAGSNQPQHF
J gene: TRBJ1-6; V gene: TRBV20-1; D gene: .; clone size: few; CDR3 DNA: TGCAGTGCTAGAACCAAACAGGGTGGGAATTCACCCCTCCACTTT; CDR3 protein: CSARTKQGGNSPLHF
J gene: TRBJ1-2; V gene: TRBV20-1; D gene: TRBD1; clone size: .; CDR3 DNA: TGCAGTGCTAGAGCCACAGGGGGAAGGGGTGGCTACACCTTC; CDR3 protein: CSARATGGRGGYTF
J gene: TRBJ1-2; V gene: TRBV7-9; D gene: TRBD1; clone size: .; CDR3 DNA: TGTGCCAGCAGCTTGACGAGACAGGGCGATGGCTACACCTTC; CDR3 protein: CASSLTRQGDGYTF
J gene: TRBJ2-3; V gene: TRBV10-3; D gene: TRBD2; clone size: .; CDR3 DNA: TGTGCCATCAGTTTGCTAGCGGACACAGATACGCAGTATTTT; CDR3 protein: CAISLLADTDTQYF
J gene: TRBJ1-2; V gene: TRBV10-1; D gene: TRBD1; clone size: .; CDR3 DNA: TGTGCCATCCTAACCGGACAGGGCTATGGCTACACCTTC; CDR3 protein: CAILTGQGYGYTF
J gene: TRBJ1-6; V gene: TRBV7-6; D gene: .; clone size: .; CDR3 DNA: TGTGCCAGCAGCTTTTCAAGGGGTTGGGATTCACCCCTCCACTTT; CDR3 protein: CASSFSRGWDSPLHF
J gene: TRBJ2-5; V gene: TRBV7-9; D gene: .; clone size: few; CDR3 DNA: TGTGCCAGCAGCTTAGACCTACAATCAGAGACCCAGTACTTC; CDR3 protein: CASSLDLQSETQYF
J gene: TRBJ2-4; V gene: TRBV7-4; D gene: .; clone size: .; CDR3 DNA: TGCGCCAGCAGCCCCGGGGGGCTAGCGGTACTAGCCAAAAACATTCAGTACTTC; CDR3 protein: CASSPGGLAVLAKNIQYF
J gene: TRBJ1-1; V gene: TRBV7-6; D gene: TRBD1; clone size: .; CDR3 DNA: TGTGCCAGCAGCTCGCCGGGACAGGGGCTGGACACTGAAGCTTTCTTT; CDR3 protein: CASSSPGQGLDTEAFF
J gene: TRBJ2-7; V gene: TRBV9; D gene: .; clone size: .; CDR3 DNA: TGCGCCAGCAGCTCTGGCCCCTCAAGGTACGAGCAGCACTTC; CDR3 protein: CASSSGPSRYEQHF
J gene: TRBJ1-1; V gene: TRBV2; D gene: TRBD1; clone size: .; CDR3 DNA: TGTGCCAGCGGATGGGGACAGGTAAACACTGAAGCTTTCTTT; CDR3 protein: CASGWGQVNTEAFF
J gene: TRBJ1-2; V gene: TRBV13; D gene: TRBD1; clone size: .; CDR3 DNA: TGTGCCAGCAGCCCCCAGGACAGGGGGAACTATGGCTACACCTTC; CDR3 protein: CASSPQDRGNYGYTF
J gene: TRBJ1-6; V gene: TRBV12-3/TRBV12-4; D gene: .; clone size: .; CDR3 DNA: TGTGCCAGCAGTTTAAGTGGCAGGATGGGGTATTCACCCCTCCACTTT; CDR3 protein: CASSLSGRMGYSPLHF
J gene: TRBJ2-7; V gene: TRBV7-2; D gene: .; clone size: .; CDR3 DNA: TGTGCCAGTAGCGGGACAGGGCTGCGTGAGCAGTACTTC; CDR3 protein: CASSGTGLREQYF
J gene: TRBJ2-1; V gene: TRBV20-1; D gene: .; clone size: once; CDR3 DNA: TGCAGCGTTGTGAGGGCTCGCGAGCAGTTCTTC; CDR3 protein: CSVVRAREQFF
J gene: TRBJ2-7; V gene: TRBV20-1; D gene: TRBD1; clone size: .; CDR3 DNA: TGCAGTGCAGAAGACAGGGGGCCAACCTACGAGCAGTACTTC; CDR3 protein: CSAEDRGPTYEQYF
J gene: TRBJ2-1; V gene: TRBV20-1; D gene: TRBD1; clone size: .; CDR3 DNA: TGCAGTGCAATTATACAGGGGGCGAGTAATGAGCAGTTCTTC; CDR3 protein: CSAIIQGASNEQFF
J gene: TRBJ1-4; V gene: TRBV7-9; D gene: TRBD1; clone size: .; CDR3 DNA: TGTGCCAGCAGCTTAATCACAGGGGGGTATAGTGAAAAACTGTTTTTT; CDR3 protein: CASSLITGGYSEKLFF
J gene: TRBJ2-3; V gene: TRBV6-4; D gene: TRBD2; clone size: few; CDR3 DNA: TGTGCCAGCAGTGCCGGGACTAGCGGGGCAGATACGCAGTATTTT; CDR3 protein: CASSAGTSGADTQYF
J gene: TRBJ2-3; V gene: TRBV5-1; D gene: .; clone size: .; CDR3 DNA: TGCGCCAGCGGAAAAGTGGGAGGAGATACGCAGTATTTT; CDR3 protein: CASGKVGGDTQYF
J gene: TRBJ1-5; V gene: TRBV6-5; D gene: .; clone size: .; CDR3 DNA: TGTGCCAGCGGTCCCAGGGAGGAGGAGACCCAGCATTTT; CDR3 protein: CASGPREEETQHF
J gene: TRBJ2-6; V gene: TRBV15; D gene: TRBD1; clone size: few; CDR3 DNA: TGTGCCACCAGCAGAGATGGGGACAGCTCTGGGGCCAACGTCCTGACTTTC; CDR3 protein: CATSRDGDSSGANVLTF
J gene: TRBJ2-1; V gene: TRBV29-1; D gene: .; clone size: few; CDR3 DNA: TGCAGCGTTGAAGATACGGGTAATGAGCAGTTCTTC; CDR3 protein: CSVEDTGNEQFF
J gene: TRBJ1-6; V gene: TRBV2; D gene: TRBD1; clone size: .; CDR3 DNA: TGTGCCAGCAGCGACTCCGGGACAGGGTTCCGCTCCTATAATTCACCCCTCCACTTT; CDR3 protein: CASSDSGTGFRSYNSPLHF
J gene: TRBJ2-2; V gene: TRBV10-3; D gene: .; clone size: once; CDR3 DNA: TGTGCCATCAGTGAGCGCATCGGAGGGTCGAACACCGGGGAGCTGTTTTTT; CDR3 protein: CAISERIGGSNTGELFF
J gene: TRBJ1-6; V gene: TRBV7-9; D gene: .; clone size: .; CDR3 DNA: TGTGCCAGCAGCTTGGAGACGGCCTATAATTCACCCCTCCACTTT; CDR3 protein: CASSLETAYNSPLHF
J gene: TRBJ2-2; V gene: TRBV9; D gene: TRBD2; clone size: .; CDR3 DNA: TGTGCCAGCAGCGTAGTAGCGGGAGTTTCCGGGGAGCTGTTTTTT; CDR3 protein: CASSVVAGVSGELFF
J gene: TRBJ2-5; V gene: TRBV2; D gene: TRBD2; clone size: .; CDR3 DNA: TGTGCCAGCAGCTCCAGCGGGGCGGGTTTAGCGACCCAGTACTTC; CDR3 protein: CASSSSGAGLATQYF
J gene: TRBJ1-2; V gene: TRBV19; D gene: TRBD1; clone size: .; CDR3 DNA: TGTGCCAGCCCGGACAGGGGGCGAACGTACTATGGCTACACCTTC; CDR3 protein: CASPDRGRTYYGYTF
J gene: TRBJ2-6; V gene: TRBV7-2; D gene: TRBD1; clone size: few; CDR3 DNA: TGTGCCAGCAGCCAGACAGGGGGCGCGTCTGGGGCCAACGTCCTGACTTTC; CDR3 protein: CASSQTGGASGANVLTF
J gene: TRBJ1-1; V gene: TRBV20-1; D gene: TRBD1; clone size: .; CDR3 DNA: TGCAGTGCTAGGAGGACAGGGGAGAGGAGGGATGCTTTCTTT; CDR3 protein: CSARRTGERRDAFF
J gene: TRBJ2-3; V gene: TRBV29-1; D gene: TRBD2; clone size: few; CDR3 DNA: TGCAGCTTGGCGGGGGGGTCGTCGGTCACAGATACGCAGTATTTT; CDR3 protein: CSLAGGSSVTDTQYF
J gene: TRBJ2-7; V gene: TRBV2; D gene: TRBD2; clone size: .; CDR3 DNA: TGTGCCAGCAGTGGGTCGTTAGCGGGATCTTCCGACGAGCAGTACTTC; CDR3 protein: CASSGSLAGSSDEQYF
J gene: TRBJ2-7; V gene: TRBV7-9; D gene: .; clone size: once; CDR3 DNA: TGTGCCAGCAGCTTAGCCTCGGCGCCCTACGAGCAGTACTTC; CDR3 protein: CASSLASAPYEQYF
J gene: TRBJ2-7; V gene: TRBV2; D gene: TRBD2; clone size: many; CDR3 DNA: TGTGCCAGCAGTGGGGGACTAGCGGGCGAGCAGTACTTC; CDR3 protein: CASSGGLAGEQYF
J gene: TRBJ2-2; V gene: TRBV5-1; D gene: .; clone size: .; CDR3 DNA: TGCGCCAGCAGCCCGATAGCAGACGGGGAGCTGTTTTTT; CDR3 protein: CASSPIADGELFF